This T cell receptor beta chain emerged from a study of shared clonotypes between healthy human individuals. CD45RO negativity and positive selection for CCR7 defined naive CD8 cells, a population that excluded terminally differentiated effector memory CD45RA+ cells. Comment on this clone: The sample holds other DNA sequences that translate to the same CDR3.

TCRdb's table, derived via immunoSEQ multiplex PCR, lists solely in-frame clones and lacks some. The table lists millions of clones, about 93% of them singletons. The germline gives CDR1 SGDLS, CDR2 YYNGEE. V was pared by 5 bases and J by 5 bases, with 7 bases between. The CDR3 spans 11 residues. This receptor was obtained from a man between 18 and 35 years old in good health. Some clones in this sample may be carry-over from other donors' samples. The sample comprised naive CD8+ T cells from PBMCs. The V gene is TRBV9, the J gene TRBJ2-5; D is undetermined. In DNA, the CDR3 is TGTGCCAGCAGTGCCGGTGAGACCCAGTACTTC. Protein product: CASSAGETQYF.